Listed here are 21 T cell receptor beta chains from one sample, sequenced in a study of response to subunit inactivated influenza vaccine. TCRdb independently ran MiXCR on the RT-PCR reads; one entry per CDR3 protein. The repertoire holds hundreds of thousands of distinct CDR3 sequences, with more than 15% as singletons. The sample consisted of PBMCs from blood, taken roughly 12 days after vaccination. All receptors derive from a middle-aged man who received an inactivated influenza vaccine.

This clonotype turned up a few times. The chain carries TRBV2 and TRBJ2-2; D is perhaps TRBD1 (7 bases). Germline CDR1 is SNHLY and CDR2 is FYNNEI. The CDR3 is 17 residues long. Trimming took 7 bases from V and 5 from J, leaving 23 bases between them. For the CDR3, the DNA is TGTGCCAGCACCCTCCTACCGGGGGACAGAATAACCGGGGAGCTGTTTTTT. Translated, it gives CASTLLPGDRITGELFF.

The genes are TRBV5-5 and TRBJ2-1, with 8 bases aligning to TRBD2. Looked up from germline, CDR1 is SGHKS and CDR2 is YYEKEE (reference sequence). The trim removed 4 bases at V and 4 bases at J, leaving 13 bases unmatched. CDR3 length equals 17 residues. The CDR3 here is CASSPRLRGGHYNEQFF. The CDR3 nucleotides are TGTGCCAGCAGCCCTCGACTCCGGGGGGGCCATTACAATGAGCAGTTCTTC.

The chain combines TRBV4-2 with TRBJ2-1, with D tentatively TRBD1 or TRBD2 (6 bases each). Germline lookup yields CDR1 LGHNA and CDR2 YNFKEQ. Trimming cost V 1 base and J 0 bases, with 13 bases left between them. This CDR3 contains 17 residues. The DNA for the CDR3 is TGTGCCAGCAGCCAAGTGGGGGGCGTCAGCTCCTACAATGAGCAGTTCTTC. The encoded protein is CASSQVGGVSSYNEQFF.

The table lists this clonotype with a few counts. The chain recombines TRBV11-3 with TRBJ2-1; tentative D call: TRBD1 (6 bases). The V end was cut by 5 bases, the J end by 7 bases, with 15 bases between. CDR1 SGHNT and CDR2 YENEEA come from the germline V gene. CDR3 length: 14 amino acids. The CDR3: CASSPRGGGNEQFF. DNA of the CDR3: TGTGCCAGCAGCCCAAGAGGGGGTGGAAATGAGCAGTTCTTC.

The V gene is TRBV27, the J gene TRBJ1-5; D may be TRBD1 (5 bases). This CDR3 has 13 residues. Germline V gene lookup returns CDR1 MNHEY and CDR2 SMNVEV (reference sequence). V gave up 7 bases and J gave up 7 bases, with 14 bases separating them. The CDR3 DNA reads TGTGCCAGCACCTCAGGGTTGTACCAGCCCCAGCATTTT. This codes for CASTSGLYQPQHF.

CDR3 DNA sequence: TGTGCCAGCAGCTGGGGGGGCGGCCTCACCGGGGAGCTGTTTTTT. Protein product: CASSWGGGLTGELFF. The chain couples TRBV11-2 to TRBJ2-2; D possibly corresponds to TRBD2 (7 bases). The CDR3 contains 15 residues. With 4 bases removed from V and 4 bases from J, the gap between germline ends came to 13 bases. Germline V gives CDR1 SGHAT, CDR2 FQNNGV.

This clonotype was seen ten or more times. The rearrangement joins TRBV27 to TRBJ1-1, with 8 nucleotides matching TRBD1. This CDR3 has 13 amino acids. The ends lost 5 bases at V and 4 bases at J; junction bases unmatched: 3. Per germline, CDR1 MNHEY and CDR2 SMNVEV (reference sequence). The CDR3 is CASSNRGGTEAFF. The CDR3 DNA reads TGTGCCAGCAGTAACAGGGGGGGCACTGAAGCTTTCTTT.

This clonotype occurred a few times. The CDR3 loop reads CASSLGTSGGSTDTQYF. CDR3 in DNA: TGTGCCAGCAGCTTGGGGACTAGCGGGGGAAGCACAGATACGCAGTATTTT. This chain joins TRBV7-2 and TRBJ2-3, with TRBD2 matching 14 bases. Trimming took 3 bases from V and 0 from J; bases not matched to a gene: 2. This CDR3 has 17 amino acids. The germline gives CDR1 SGHTA, CDR2 FQGNSA.

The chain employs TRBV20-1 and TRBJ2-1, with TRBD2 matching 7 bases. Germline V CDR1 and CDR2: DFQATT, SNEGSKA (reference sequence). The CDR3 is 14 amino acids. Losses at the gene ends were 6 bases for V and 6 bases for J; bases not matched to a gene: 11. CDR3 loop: CSAVSGIRGNEQFF. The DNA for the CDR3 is TGCAGTGCCGTAAGCGGGATACGGGGCAATGAGCAGTTCTTC.

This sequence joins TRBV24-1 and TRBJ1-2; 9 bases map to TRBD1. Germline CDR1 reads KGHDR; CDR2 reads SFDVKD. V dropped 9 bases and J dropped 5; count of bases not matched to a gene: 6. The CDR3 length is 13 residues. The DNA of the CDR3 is TGTGCCACCGGAGACGGGACAGGGTATGGCTACACCTTC. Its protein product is CATGDGTGYGYTF.

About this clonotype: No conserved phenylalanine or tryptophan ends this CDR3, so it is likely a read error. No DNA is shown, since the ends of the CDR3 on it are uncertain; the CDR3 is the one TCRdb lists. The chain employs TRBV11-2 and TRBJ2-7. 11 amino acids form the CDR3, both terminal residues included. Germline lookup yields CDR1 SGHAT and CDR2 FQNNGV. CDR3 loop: CASSSLSGSEI.

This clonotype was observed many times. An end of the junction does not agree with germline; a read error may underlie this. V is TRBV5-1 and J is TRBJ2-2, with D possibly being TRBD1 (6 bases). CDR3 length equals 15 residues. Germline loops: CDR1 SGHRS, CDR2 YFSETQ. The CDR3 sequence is CASSLAGANTGELFF. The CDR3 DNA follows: TGTGCCAGCAGTTTAGCAGGGGCAAACACCGGGGAGCTGTTTTTT.

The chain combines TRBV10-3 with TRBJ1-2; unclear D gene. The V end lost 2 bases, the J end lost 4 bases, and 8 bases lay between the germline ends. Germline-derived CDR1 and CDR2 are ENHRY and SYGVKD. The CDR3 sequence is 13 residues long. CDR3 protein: CAISESQFYGYTF. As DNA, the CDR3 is TGTGCCATCAGTGAGAGTCAGTTCTATGGCTACACCTTC.

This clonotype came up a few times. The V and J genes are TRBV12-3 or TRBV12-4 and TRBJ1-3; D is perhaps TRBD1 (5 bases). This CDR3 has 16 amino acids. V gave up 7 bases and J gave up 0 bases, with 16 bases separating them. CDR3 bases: TGTGCCAGCACCCGAAGCAGGGCCCTCTCTGGAAACACCATATATTTT. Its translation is CASTRSRALSGNTIYF.

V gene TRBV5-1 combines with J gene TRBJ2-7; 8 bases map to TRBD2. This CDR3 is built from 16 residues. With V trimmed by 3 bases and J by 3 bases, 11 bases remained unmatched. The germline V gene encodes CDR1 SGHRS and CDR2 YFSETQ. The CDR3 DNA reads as TGCGCCAGCAGCTGGGTAGGTAGCGGGATTGGCTACGAGCAGTACTTC. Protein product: CASSWVGSGIGYEQYF.

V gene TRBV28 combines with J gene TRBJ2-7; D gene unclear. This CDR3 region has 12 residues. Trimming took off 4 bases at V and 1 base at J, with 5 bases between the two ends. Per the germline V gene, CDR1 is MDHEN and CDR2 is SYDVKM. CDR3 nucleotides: TGTGCCAGCAGTTATCAGTCCTACGAGCAGTACTTC. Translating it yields CASSYQSYEQYF.

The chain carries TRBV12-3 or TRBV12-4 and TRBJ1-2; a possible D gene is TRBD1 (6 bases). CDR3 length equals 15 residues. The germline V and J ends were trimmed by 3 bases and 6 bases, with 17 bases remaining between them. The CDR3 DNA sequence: TGTGCCAGCAGTTTCCTGGGGGGCTTAAGTGATGGCTACACCTTC. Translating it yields CASSFLGGLSDGYTF.

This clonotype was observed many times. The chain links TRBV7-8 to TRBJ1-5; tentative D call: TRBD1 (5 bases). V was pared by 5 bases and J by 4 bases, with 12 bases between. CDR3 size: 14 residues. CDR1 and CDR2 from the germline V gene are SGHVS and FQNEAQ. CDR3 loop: CASSGPGGNQPQHF. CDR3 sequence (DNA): TGTGCCAGCAGCGGCCCGGGGGGGAATCAGCCCCAGCATTTT.

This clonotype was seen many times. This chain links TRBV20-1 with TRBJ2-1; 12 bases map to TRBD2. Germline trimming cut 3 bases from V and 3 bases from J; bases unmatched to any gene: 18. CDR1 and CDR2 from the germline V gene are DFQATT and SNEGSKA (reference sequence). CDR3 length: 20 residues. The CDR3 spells CSASGQGGLAGPYIYNEQFF. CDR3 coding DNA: TGCAGTGCTAGTGGGCAGGGAGGACTAGCGGGGCCCTATATCTACAATGAGCAGTTCTTC.

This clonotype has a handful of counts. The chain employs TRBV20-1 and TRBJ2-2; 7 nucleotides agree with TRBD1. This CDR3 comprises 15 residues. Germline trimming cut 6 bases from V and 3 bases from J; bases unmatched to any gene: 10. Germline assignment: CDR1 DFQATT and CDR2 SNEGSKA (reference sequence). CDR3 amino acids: CSAKSGTAYTGELFF. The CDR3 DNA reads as TGCAGTGCCAAATCCGGGACAGCCTACACCGGGGAGCTGTTTTTT.

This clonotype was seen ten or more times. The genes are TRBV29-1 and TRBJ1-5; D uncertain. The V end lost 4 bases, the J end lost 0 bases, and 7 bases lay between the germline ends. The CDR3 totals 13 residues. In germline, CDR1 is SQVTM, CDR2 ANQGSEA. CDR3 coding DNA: TGCAGCGTTGCAGGCTATAGCAATCAGCCCCAGCATTTT. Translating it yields CSVAGYSNQPQHF.